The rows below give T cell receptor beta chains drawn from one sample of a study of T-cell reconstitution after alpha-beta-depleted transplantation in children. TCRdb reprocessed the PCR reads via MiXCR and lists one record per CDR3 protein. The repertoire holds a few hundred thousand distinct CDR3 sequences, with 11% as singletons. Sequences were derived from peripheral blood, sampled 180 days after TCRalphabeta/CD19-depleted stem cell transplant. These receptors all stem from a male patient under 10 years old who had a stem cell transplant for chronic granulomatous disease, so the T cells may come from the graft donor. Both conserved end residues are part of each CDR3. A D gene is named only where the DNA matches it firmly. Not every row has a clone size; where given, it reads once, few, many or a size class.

CDR3 DNA: TGCAGTGCTAGGACGACAGACTATGGCTACACCTTC; CDR3 protein: CSARTTDYGYTF; J gene: TRBJ1-2; V gene: TRBV20-1; D gene: .; CDR3 length: 12; clone size: many
CDR3 DNA: TGCGCCAGCAGCTTGATCGGCACGAGCACAGATACGCAGTATTTT; CDR3 protein: CASSLIGTSTDTQYF; J gene: TRBJ2-3; V gene: TRBV5-1; D gene: .; CDR3 length: 15; clone size: many
CDR3 DNA: TGTGCCAGCAGTTACTCGCTCCGGGAGGTATGGGGAACAGATACGCAGTATTTT; CDR3 protein: CASSYSLREVWGTDTQYF; J gene: TRBJ2-3; V gene: TRBV6-2/TRBV6-3; D gene: TRBD2; CDR3 length: 18; clone size: many
CDR3 DNA: TGCGCCAGCAGCCCCCGGGACAGGGTCAATGAGCAGTTCTTC; CDR3 protein: CASSPRDRVNEQFF; J gene: TRBJ2-1; V gene: TRBV5-1; D gene: TRBD1; CDR3 length: 14; clone size: many
CDR3 DNA: TGCGCCAGCAGCAGCGGGACAGCCCAAGATACGCAGTATTTT; CDR3 protein: CASSSGTAQDTQYF; J gene: TRBJ2-3; V gene: TRBV4-3; D gene: .; CDR3 length: 14; clone size: many
CDR3 DNA: TGTGCCAGTAGTATAGGCGAACACTACTCTGGGGCCAACGTCCTGACTTTC; CDR3 protein: CASSIGEHYSGANVLTF; J gene: TRBJ2-6; V gene: TRBV19; D gene: .; CDR3 length: 17; clone size: .
CDR3 DNA: TGTGCCAGCAGTCCAGGGACAGCTAATTCACCCCTCCACTTT; CDR3 protein: CASSPGTANSPLHF; J gene: TRBJ1-6; V gene: TRBV28; D gene: TRBD1; CDR3 length: 14; clone size: many
CDR3 DNA: TGTGCCAGCAGTTATCCACGGGAGGGCTCCTACGAGCAGTACTTC; CDR3 protein: CASSYPREGSYEQYF; J gene: TRBJ2-7; V gene: TRBV6-2/TRBV6-3; D gene: TRBD2; CDR3 length: 15; clone size: .
CDR3 DNA: TGTGCCAGCAGACCCGGGACCCCTTATGCCGGGGAGCTGTTTTTT; CDR3 protein: CASRPGTPYAGELFF; J gene: TRBJ2-2; V gene: TRBV5-5; D gene: .; CDR3 length: 15; clone size: many
CDR3 DNA: TGCGCCAGCAGCCAAGGCCTGAAGGGAATCGGTTCACGGTTCTTT; CDR3 protein: CASSQGLKGIGSRFF; J gene: TRBJ1-1; V gene: TRBV4-1; D gene: .; CDR3 length: 15; clone size: many
CDR3 DNA: TGTGCCAGCAGTTTAGCGGGGGTGTCCCAAGAGACCCAGTACTTC; CDR3 protein: CASSLAGVSQETQYF; J gene: TRBJ2-5; V gene: TRBV12-3/TRBV12-4; D gene: .; CDR3 length: 15; clone size: many
CDR3 DNA: TGTTCCAGCAGCCCCGGACTAAGTGGGGCCAACGTCCTGACTTTC; CDR3 protein: CSSSPGLSGANVLTF; J gene: TRBJ2-6; V gene: TRBV7-6; D gene: .; CDR3 length: 15; clone size: few
CDR3 DNA: TGTGCCAGCAGTGAATCTCCGGGAGCGGGCCTAAACACCGGGGAGCTGTTTTTT; CDR3 protein: CASSESPGAGLNTGELFF; J gene: TRBJ2-2; V gene: TRBV2; D gene: .; CDR3 length: 18; clone size: few
CDR3 DNA: TGTGCCAGCAGCACAACGATCTCGGGGGGAGGGCTCACAGATACGCAGTATTTT; CDR3 protein: CASSTTISGGGLTDTQYF; J gene: TRBJ2-3; V gene: TRBV9; D gene: TRBD2; CDR3 length: 18; clone size: many
CDR3 DNA: TGCGCCAGCAGCTTGGTACAGGGCGCGAACACCGGGGAGCTGTTTTTT; CDR3 protein: CASSLVQGANTGELFF; J gene: TRBJ2-2; V gene: TRBV5-1; D gene: .; CDR3 length: 16; clone size: many
CDR3 DNA: TGTGCCACCAGCAGAGAGGCCTCCGGGGGTCAGCCCCAGCATTTT; CDR3 protein: CATSREASGGQPQHF; J gene: TRBJ1-5; V gene: TRBV15; D gene: .; CDR3 length: 15; clone size: many
CDR3 DNA: TGTGCCATCAGCCCCTCCTGGGGTAGCGGTTCCTCCTACGAGCAGTACTTC; CDR3 protein: CAISPSWGSGSSYEQYF; J gene: TRBJ2-7; V gene: TRBV10-3; D gene: .; CDR3 length: 17; clone size: .
CDR3 DNA: TGTGCCAGCAGAGAAATGGGGCTTAACACAGATACGCAGTATTTT; CDR3 protein: CASREMGLNTDTQYF; J gene: TRBJ2-3; V gene: TRBV9; D gene: .; CDR3 length: 15; clone size: many
CDR3 DNA: TGTGCCAGCAGCTTGGGACTAGCGGGAGGGCCCTTTTCCAATGAGCAGTTCTTC; CDR3 protein: CASSLGLAGGPFSNEQFF; J gene: TRBJ2-1; V gene: TRBV5-8; D gene: TRBD2; CDR3 length: 18; clone size: many
CDR3 DNA: TGTGCCAGCAGTTTATTGGCAGGGACCAAAGAGACCCAGTACTTC; CDR3 protein: CASSLLAGTKETQYF; J gene: TRBJ2-5; V gene: TRBV12-3/TRBV12-4; D gene: .; CDR3 length: 15; clone size: few
CDR3 DNA: TGCGCCAGCCAGTCTGGCGTCCCGTTATGGAACACTGAAGCTTTCTTT; CDR3 protein: CASQSGVPLWNTEAFF; J gene: TRBJ1-1; V gene: TRBV5-1; D gene: .; CDR3 length: 16; clone size: many
CDR3 DNA: TGCAGTGCTCCCCCAGTAAACGGAGCATACGAGCAGTACTTC; CDR3 protein: CSAPPVNGAYEQYF; J gene: TRBJ2-7; V gene: TRBV20-1; D gene: .; CDR3 length: 14; clone size: many
CDR3 DNA: TGTGCCAGCAGTGAAAGACTAGCGGGGACAGATACGCAGTATTTT; CDR3 protein: CASSERLAGTDTQYF; J gene: TRBJ2-3; V gene: TRBV6-1; D gene: TRBD2; CDR3 length: 15; clone size: many
CDR3 DNA: TGTGCCAGCAGTGCCCCGCCGGTGATCAACACCGGGGAGCTGTTTTTT; CDR3 protein: CASSAPPVINTGELFF; J gene: TRBJ2-2; V gene: TRBV12-3/TRBV12-4; D gene: .; CDR3 length: 16; clone size: many
CDR3 DNA: TGTGCCAGCAGCTTAGAACGGGGGGGCCGGGGTACGCAGTATTTT; CDR3 protein: CASSLERGGRGTQYF; J gene: TRBJ2-3; V gene: TRBV11-2; D gene: TRBD2; CDR3 length: 15; clone size: many
CDR3 DNA: TGTGCCAGCAGCTTAAGGCAACAGGGGGGACGGAATTCACCCCTCCACTTT; CDR3 protein: CASSLRQQGGRNSPLHF; J gene: TRBJ1-6; V gene: TRBV11-2; D gene: TRBD1; CDR3 length: 17; clone size: many
CDR3 DNA: TGCAGTGCTAGAGAGTCGCTAGCGACTTCCTTTCTGAGCGAGAAGACCCAGTACTTC; CDR3 protein: CSARESLATSFLSEKTQYF; J gene: TRBJ2-5; V gene: TRBV20-1; D gene: .; CDR3 length: 19; clone size: many
CDR3 DNA: TGTGCCAGCAGTTACTCGAAGAGGGGGCTATTCCACTACACCTTC; CDR3 protein: CASSYSKRGLFHYTF; J gene: TRBJ1-2; V gene: TRBV6-2/TRBV6-3; D gene: TRBD1; CDR3 length: 15; clone size: many
CDR3 DNA: TGTGCCAGCAGCCAATCGAACTGGCGGGTTGAGTTTGACGAGCAGTACTTC; CDR3 protein: CASSQSNWRVEFDEQYF; J gene: TRBJ2-7; V gene: TRBV14; D gene: .; CDR3 length: 17; clone size: few
CDR3 DNA: TGTGCCAGCTCACCACCGGCTAAGCCCTACAATGAGCAGTTCTTC; CDR3 protein: CASSPPAKPYNEQFF; J gene: TRBJ2-1; V gene: TRBV18; D gene: .; CDR3 length: 15; clone size: many
CDR3 DNA: TGTGCCATCAGTTCCCTCTTAGGGGACAGGGAGAGTTGGGCCTACGAGCAGTACTTC; CDR3 protein: CAISSLLGDRESWAYEQYF; J gene: TRBJ2-7; V gene: TRBV10-3; D gene: TRBD1; CDR3 length: 19; clone size: .
CDR3 DNA: TGTGCCAGCAGCTCACAGAGCGGGCCCACCCGCACAGATACGCAGTATTTT; CDR3 protein: CASSSQSGPTRTDTQYF; J gene: TRBJ2-3; V gene: TRBV7-9; D gene: .; CDR3 length: 17; clone size: many
CDR3 DNA: TGTGCCAGCAGTTTTAGGACACCACCCACCGGGGAGCTGTTTTTT; CDR3 protein: CASSFRTPPTGELFF; J gene: TRBJ2-2; V gene: TRBV28; D gene: .; CDR3 length: 15; clone size: many
CDR3 DNA: TGTGCCAGCAGCTCCTTACTACACATGAACACTGAAGCTTTCTTT; CDR3 protein: CASSSLLHMNTEAFF; J gene: TRBJ1-1; V gene: TRBV5-6; D gene: .; CDR3 length: 15; clone size: many
CDR3 DNA: TGTGCCAGCAGTGAGTCCGGGAGAGACACTGAAGCTTTCTTT; CDR3 protein: CASSESGRDTEAFF; J gene: TRBJ1-1; V gene: TRBV25-1; D gene: .; CDR3 length: 14; clone size: .